This T cell receptor beta chain is drawn from a study of OX40 agonist ivuxolimab in advanced cancers. About the study: The drug used for patients, ivuxolimab, was an agonistic anti-OX40 (CD134) antibody.

Assay: immunoSEQ multiplex PCR; the TCRdb copy retains only in-frame clones and omits some. This sample yields more than 75,000 clones, of which about 85% are seen a single time; about 0.22% belongs to the top ten. On this clone: Its specificity is not known.

Autoimmune disease history or systemic immunosuppression meant exclusion. Patients had blood sampled at baseline and again on cycle 4 day 1 and cycle 7 day 1. V was pared by 1 base and J by 5 bases, with 7 bases of the junction left unmatched. The length of the CDR3 is 15 residues. Germline V gene lookup returns CDR1 LGHNT and CDR2 FRNRAP. Study-wide results and limits: At 0.1 to 3.0 mg/kg, clonal expansion of CD4+ and CD8+ blood T cells had occurred by week 6.

V and J are TRBV12-5 and TRBJ2-5; 7 positions agree with TRBD1. Source: CD4+ or CD8+ T cells sorted from blood, taken in a trial of the OX40 agonist ivuxolimab. The origin of this receptor is an adult with an advanced solid tumor such as melanoma, head and neck, liver or kidney cancer. The CDR3 reads CASGLDGTAGETQYF. DNA of the CDR3: TGTGCTAGTGGTTTGGACGGGACAGCCGGGGAGACCCAGTACTTC.